Each of the 32 T cell receptor beta chains below was sequenced from the same sample in a study of shared clonotypes between healthy human individuals. Assay: immunoSEQ multiplex PCR; the TCRdb copy retains only in-frame clones and omits some. Here the sample spans approximately 810,000 clones, over 90% being singletons. CD45RO-negative, CCR7-selected cells formed the naive CD8 fraction, which excluded terminally differentiated effector memory CD45RA+ cells. Input material: naive CD8+ T cells sorted from blood. The receptors shown here come from a man aged 25-40 years in good health.

The chain joins TRBV15 to TRBJ2-3; D unresolved. This CDR3 has 16 amino acids. Trimming left V 4 bases short and J 4 bases short, with 18 bases between. Germline V gene data show CDR1 as LNHNV and CDR2 as YYDKDF (reference sequence). For the CDR3, the DNA is TGTGCCACCAGCATCCGACTTCCTCGTGGGGCAGATACGCAGTATTTT. Translation: CATSIRLPRGADTQYF.

The chain joins TRBV27 to TRBJ1-2; possibly TRBD1 for D (6 bases). Per germline, CDR1 MNHEY and CDR2 SMNVEV (reference sequence). V was cut by 6 bases and J by 4 bases, with 15 bases left in between. This CDR3 spans 14 amino acids. The CDR3 is CASRPTGSGYGYTF. The CDR3 coding sequence is TGTGCCAGCAGGCCAACAGGGTCCGGCTATGGCTACACCTTC.

This chain uses TRBV28 with TRBJ2-3, with 10 bases that match TRBD2. In germline, CDR1 is MDHEN, CDR2 SYDVKM. J lost 2 bases, V lost 8 bases, and 25 bases had no gene match. The length of the CDR3 is 21 residues. The CDR3 DNA follows: TGTGCCAGCGGGACCCTGACAGGCGGGATTCCGCTAGCGGGAGCCACAGATACGCAGTATTTT. As protein: CASGTLTGGIPLAGATDTQYF.

This clone was picked up one time. The V call is TRBV7-8, the J call TRBJ2-5; D is ambiguous. This CDR3 is 11 amino acids long. Germline V gives CDR1 SGHVS, CDR2 FQNEAQ. V gave up 5 bases and J gave up 4 bases, with 5 bases separating them. The CDR3 is CASSVGETQYF. CDR3 coding DNA: TGTGCCAGCAGCGTGGGAGAGACCCAGTACTTC.

The table lists this clone with many counts. V usage is TRBV6-1 and J usage is TRBJ1-2, with a tentative D call TRBD1 (5 bases). CDR1 and CDR2 (germline): MNHNS, SASEGT. The CDR3 sequence is 14 residues long. The V and J ends lost 1 base and 7 bases respectively, with 13 bases between them. This CDR3 is CASSEVAGIGGYTF. CDR3 sequence (DNA): TGTGCCAGCAGTGAAGTAGCAGGGATCGGTGGCTACACCTTC.

Details on this clone: No DNA is shown, since the ends of the CDR3 on it are uncertain; the CDR3 is the one TCRdb lists. V is TRBV2 and J is TRBJ2-1. The CDR3 adds up to 11 amino acids, both ends counted. Germline CDR1 is SNHLY and CDR2 is FYNNEI. The CDR3 is CACLEWGRGIF.

The V and J genes are TRBV14 and TRBJ2-7; 7 nucleotides align to TRBD1. This CDR3 spans 14 amino acids. Trimming cost V 3 bases and J 4 bases; bases outside gene matches: 6. CDR1 and CDR2 from the germline V gene are SGHDN and FVKESK. CDR3 nucleotides: TGTGCCAGCAGCCACCCAGGCAGGGGGTACGAGCAGTACTTC. It specifies CASSHPGRGYEQYF. The variable domain in full, completed from reference TRBV14 and TRBJ2-7, reads EAGVTQFPSHSVIEKGQTVTLRCDPISGHDNLYWYRRVMGKEIKFLLHFVKESKQDESGMPNNRFLAERTGGTYSTLKVQPAELEDSGVYFCASSHPGRGYEQYFGPGTRLTVT.

CDR3 residues: CASSLAGSTEAFF. The CDR3 region has the DNA TGTGCCAGCAGTTTGGCAGGGAGCACTGAAGCTTTCTTT. This rearrangement joins TRBV28 to TRBJ1-1; D perhaps matches TRBD1 (5 bases). The CDR3 is made up of 13 amino acids. The V gene lost 3 bases and the J gene lost 4 bases, with 9 bases spanning the gap. Germline V gives CDR1 MDHEN, CDR2 SYDVKM. Together with reference TRBV28 and TRBJ1-1, the CDR3 gives the full variable domain: DVKVTQSSRYLVKRTGEKVFLECVQDMDHENMFWYRQDPGLGLRLIYFSYDVKMKEKGDIPEGYSVSREKKERFSLILESASTNQTSMYLCASSLAGSTEAFFGQGTRLTVV.

The CDR3 bases are TGCGCCAGCAGCCCTTACTCGACGGGCAATCAGCCCCAGCATTTT. Translating it yields CASSPYSTGNQPQHF. V usage is TRBV4-1 and J usage is TRBJ1-5, with no clear D. The CDR3 is 15 residues long. V was pared by 4 bases and J by 2 bases, with 12 bases between. Germline CDR1 is MGHRA and CDR2 is YSYEKL.

V usage is TRBV11-3 and J usage is TRBJ2-1; D might be TRBD2 (9 bases). From germline, CDR1 is SGHNT and CDR2 YENEEA. The length of the CDR3 is 15 residues. The V and J ends lost 3 bases and 12 bases respectively, with 21 bases between them. CDR3 nucleotide sequence: TGTGCCAGCAGCTTTAATCCTAGCGGGACAGGTGCGCAGTTCTTC. As protein: CASSFNPSGTGAQFF. The whole variable domain, filled in from reference TRBV11-3 and TRBJ2-1, reads EAGVVQSPRYKIIEKKQPVAFWCNPISGHNTLYWYLQNLGQGPELLIRYENEEAVDDSQLPKDRFSAERLKGVDSTLKIQPAELGDSAVYLCASSFNPSGTGAQFFGPGTRLTVL.

The rearrangement uses TRBV4-1 and TRBJ2-3; D remains ambiguous. Germline loops: CDR1 MGHRA, CDR2 YSYEKL. Trimming stripped 6 bases from V and 0 bases from J, with 13 bases between. The CDR3 runs 15 residues. The CDR3 bases are TGCGCCAGCAGGTCGGTTTTCGCTAGCACAGATACGCAGTATTTT. Translating gives CASRSVFASTDTQYF.

The chain joins TRBV27 to TRBJ2-7; 15 positions match TRBD2. Germline values: CDR1 MNHEY, CDR2 SMNVEV (reference sequence). The length of the CDR3 is 16 residues. The V segment lost 5 bases and the J segment 4 bases; nucleotides outside the gene matches: 6. CDR3 region: CASSDTGTSGRYEQYF. The CDR3 nucleotides read TGTGCCAGCAGTGATACCGGGACTAGCGGGAGGTACGAGCAGTACTTC.

The gene calls are TRBV29-1 and TRBJ2-7; D gene uncertain. This CDR3 region has 13 residues. Trimming shortened V by 0 bases and J by 5 bases, and 11 bases separated the two germline ends. The germline gives CDR1 SQVTM, CDR2 ANQGSEA. For the CDR3, the DNA is TGCAGCGTTGAAGACCAAAGGTCCAACGAGCAGTACTTC. This translates into CSVEDQRSNEQYF.

The gene calls are TRBV12-5 and TRBJ2-3; the D gene could be TRBD1 or TRBD2 (6 bases each). In germline, CDR1 is LGHNT, CDR2 FRNRAP. The CDR3 is 14 residues long. V was cut by 4 bases and J by 0 bases, with 8 bases left in between. The CDR3 nucleotides read TGTGCTAGTGGTTCGGGGGCTAGCACAGATACGCAGTATTTT. This encodes CASGSGASTDTQYF.

The rearrangement joins TRBV13 to TRBJ1-1; no clear D. The CDR3 consists of 15 residues. V lost 3 bases, J lost 0 bases, and 11 bases lay in between. Germline CDR1 and CDR2: PRHDT and FYEKMQ (reference sequence). Here the CDR3 reads CASSFSGVLNTEAFF. Here the CDR3 DNA reads TGTGCCAGCAGCTTTTCCGGGGTCCTGAACACTGAAGCTTTCTTT.

This rearrangement joins TRBV27 to TRBJ1-5, with TRBD1 identical over 7 bases. The CDR3 is 13 amino acids. The V segment lost 8 bases and the J segment 6 bases; nucleotides outside the gene matches: 7. CDR1 and CDR2 (germline): MNHEY, SMNVEV (reference sequence). The CDR3 DNA follows: TGTGCCAGCGCAGGGGGAGGAGGTCAGCCCCAGCATTTT. Protein sequence: CASAGGGGQPQHF.

The chain joins TRBV11-2 to TRBJ1-1, with D perhaps TRBD1 (6 bases). The V and J ends lost 5 bases and 0 bases respectively, with 13 bases between them. The CDR3 extends over 15 amino acids. Germline V gene data show CDR1 as SGHAT and CDR2 as FQNNGV. The CDR3 spells CASSPTTGMNTEAFF. CDR3 in DNA: TGTGCCAGCAGCCCTACGACAGGTATGAACACTGAAGCTTTCTTT.

The chain has TRBV15 and TRBJ2-7; perhaps TRBD1 as D (6 bases). The V gene lost 6 bases and the J gene lost 0 bases, with 15 bases spanning the gap. CDR3 length equals 15 residues. Germline CDR1 and CDR2: LNHNV and YYDKDF (reference sequence). CDR3 region: CATSLDRRDSYEQYF. The DNA of the CDR3 is TGTGCCACCAGTCTCGACAGGCGCGACTCCTACGAGCAGTACTTC. The complete variable domain, with remaining parts taken from reference TRBV15 and TRBJ2-7, reads DAMVIQNPRYQVTQFGKPVTLSCSQTLNHNVMYWYQQKSSQAPKLLFHYYDKDFNNEADTPDNFQSRRPNTSFCFLDIRSPGLGDTAMYLCATSLDRRDSYEQYFGPGTRLTVT.

This chain connects TRBV27 to TRBJ2-7; no definite D call. Between the trimmed V and J ends, which lost 8 bases and 0 bases, there was a span of 14 bases. The length of the CDR3 is 14 residues. Germline V CDR1 and CDR2: MNHEY, SMNVEV (reference sequence). CDR3 in amino acids: CASSETASSYEQYF. In DNA form, the CDR3 reads TGTGCCAGCTCCGAAACGGCGAGCTCCTACGAGCAGTACTTC.

The rearrangement uses TRBV11-2 and TRBJ2-7, with D perhaps assigned TRBD1 or TRBD2 (5 bases each). Germline assignment: CDR1 SGHAT and CDR2 FQNNGV. This CDR3 is 14 amino acids long. The V end was cut by 3 bases, the J end by 3 bases, with 12 bases between. DNA for the CDR3: TGTGCCAGCAGCTTGTTGGCTGGGGGCTACGAGCAGTACTTC. Translation gives CASSLLAGGYEQYF.

Note on this clone: The same CDR3 arises from other DNA sequences in this sample as well. The chain is built from TRBV28 and TRBJ2-7, with unresolved D. Trimming removed 4 bases from V and 1 base from J, with 5 bases in between. The germline CDR1 and CDR2 sequences are MDHEN and SYDVKM. The CDR3 length is 12 residues. The CDR3 loop is CASSSLSYEQYF. The CDR3 DNA is TGTGCCAGCAGTTCTTTATCCTACGAGCAGTACTTC.

The chain joins TRBV10-3 to TRBJ1-1; D is undetermined. Germline V gene sequence: CDR1 ENHRY, CDR2 SYGVKD. The CDR3 has 13 amino acids. Trimming took 7 bases from V and 4 from J, leaving 13 bases between them. CDR3 sequence (DNA): TGTGCCATCAAGGAGCGGGAGTCCACTGAAGCTTTCTTT. This translates into CAIKERESTEAFF.

This clone occurred once. This rearrangement joins TRBV10-3 to TRBJ2-5; 8 positions match TRBD2. Looked up from germline, CDR1 is ENHRY and CDR2 is SYGVKD. The CDR3 contains 14 residues. Trimming removed 7 bases from V and 2 bases from J; junction bases left unmatched: 6. The CDR3 loop is CAITAGELQETQYF. CDR3 in DNA: TGTGCCATCACAGCGGGAGAGCTTCAAGAGACCCAGTACTTC.

This sequence joins TRBV27 and TRBJ1-5; no clear D. V lost 6 bases and J 1 base, leaving 13 bases between the germline ends. In germline, CDR1 is MNHEY, CDR2 SMNVEV (reference sequence). This CDR3 is 15 amino acids long. DNA for the CDR3: TGTGCCAGCAGAGCCCAGGAACGCAGCAATCAGCCCCAGCATTTT. It codes for CASRAQERSNQPQHF.

In regard to this clone: This specimen includes other DNA sequences encoding the same CDR3. The gene calls are TRBV28 and TRBJ2-7; D is ambiguous. The CDR3 sequence is 11 residues long. Germline CDR1 reads MDHEN; CDR2 reads SYDVKM. V was pared by 5 bases and J by 4 bases, with 6 bases between. CDR3 bases: TGTGCCAGCAGTCCGGCTTACGAGCAGTACTTC. Protein product: CASSPAYEQYF.

J is TRBJ2-1 and V is TRBV2; 8 bases map to TRBD2. The length of the CDR3 is 15 residues. V was pared by 8 bases and J by 3 bases, with 9 bases of the junction left unmatched. Per germline, CDR1 SNHLY and CDR2 FYNNEI. CDR3 bases: TGTGCCAGCCCCCTTCTAGCGGGTAACTACAATGAGCAGTTCTTC. It translates to CASPLLAGNYNEQFF.

This chain connects TRBV7-5 to TRBJ2-2; the table's D call, TRBD2, has no DNA check behind it. TRBV7-5 is recorded as a pseudogene. The CDR3 totals 19 residues. CDR3 sequence reads: CVRSLAERLGLAGTGELFF. CDR3 sequence (DNA): TGTGTCAGAAGCTTAGCGGAACGTCTGGGACTAGCGGGTACCGGGGAGCTGTTTTTT.

The sample holds a few counts of this clone. At the DNA level, this CDR3 is encoded by other sequences in the same sample as well. The chain joins TRBV5-1 to TRBJ2-1, with TRBD1 matching 8 bases. Germline V CDR1 and CDR2: SGHRS, YFSETQ. The CDR3 is 14 amino acids. The J segment lost 4 bases and the V segment lost 1 base, leaving 1 base of the junction unmatched. CDR3 loop: CASSLTGGYNEQFF. CDR3 in DNA: TGCGCCAGCAGCTTGACAGGGGGTTACAATGAGCAGTTCTTC.

A single count supports this clone. J is TRBJ2-5 and V is TRBV7-9, with D tentatively TRBD1 (5 bases). Germline CDR1 and CDR2: SEHNR and FQNEAQ (reference sequence). The CDR3 spans 12 residues. V was shortened by 6 bases and J by 3 bases, with 8 bases between the two germline ends. CDR3 nucleotides: TGTGCCAGCAGTCAGGGAAAAGAGACCCAGTACTTC. It codes for CASSQGKETQYF.

The CDR3 coding sequence is TGTGCCAGCAGCCAAAAACCTAGCAATGAGCAGTTCTTC. The encoded protein is CASSQKPSNEQFF. This chain uses TRBV4-2 with TRBJ2-1; D not certain. The CDR3 contains 13 residues. V was clipped by 2 bases and J by 6 bases, with 8 bases between them. Looked up from germline, CDR1 is LGHNA and CDR2 is YNFKEQ.

V and J are TRBV5-1 and TRBJ1-1, with TRBD1 as a possible D gene (5 bases). The ends were cut back, 2 bases at V and 4 bases at J, with 12 bases in the middle. The CDR3 totals 14 residues. From germline, CDR1 is SGHRS and CDR2 YFSETQ. This CDR3 is CASSFGGAGTEAFF. CDR3 nucleotides: TGCGCCAGCAGCTTCGGAGGGGCTGGCACTGAAGCTTTCTTT.

This clone occurred a few times. V is TRBV18 and J is TRBJ2-1; D remains unclear. Per germline, CDR1 KGHSH and CDR2 LQKENI. Trimming removed 1 base at V and 6 bases at J, with 7 bases between. The CDR3 covers 13 residues. The CDR3 nucleotides read TGTGCCAGCTCACCACAGGAGCCCAATGAGCAGTTCTTC. Translation gives CASSPQEPNEQFF.